This T cell receptor beta chain was captured in a study of blood T cell repertoires in COVID-19. Study-level background: Both acute and convalescent COVID-19 samples were obtained from the United States, Italy and Spain.

V lost 5 bases, J lost 6 bases, and 10 bases lay in between. The CDR3 extends over 12 amino acids. Per the germline V gene, CDR1 is SEHNR and CDR2 is FQNEAQ (reference sequence). Original methodology: Using reference gene primer amplification, nucleated cell counts were estimated. The data were produced by immunoSEQ multiplex PCR, yet TCRdb's version contains in-frame clones alone and is incomplete. V, J and clone size are those of that table, while D and trimming were read from the DNA. The data contain approximately 300,000 clones, roughly 90% of them singletons. Ages ranged from about 18 to 89 years, with residence in 24 US areas. In assigning cohorts, the study relied on participant-reported clinical history.

The receptor was isolated from a man in his sixties who had recovered from COVID-19. What was sequenced was PBMCs or T cells enriched from blood (not recorded which). The J gene is TRBJ1-2, the V gene TRBV7-9, with D possibly TRBD1 on 6 matching bases. CDR3 sequence reads: CASSPWTDGYTF. The CDR3 bases are TGTGCCAGCAGCCCTTGGACAGATGGCTACACCTTC.